The source of this TCR beta chain is a study of blood T cells in healthy people across ages. Across the study: Per two T cells, about one barcoded beta molecule was captured through template switching.

With a J-beta primer mix and a sample-barcoded 5' primer, a second PCR ran about 6 to 11 cycles. TCRdb re-called the 5' RACE reads through MiXCR, storing one row per CDR3 protein. The data hold approximately 760,000 distinct CDR3 sequences, with around a quarter observed a single time. V was pared by 2 bases and J by 4 bases, with 14 bases between. This CDR3 region has 15 residues. Germline V lookup: CDR1 MDHEN, CDR2 SYDVKM. This clonotype has just a few counts. These data also featured in a second study, about T cells of mothers and their children. This second study says: All donors were healthy and Caucasian; they were three mothers and their six children. Sequencing returned over 9 million TCR beta CDR3 reads per mother and approximately 3 million per child. At a sensitivity of around 100 clones per million clonotypes, no persistent microchimeric T cell clones appeared.

This TCR derives from a boy aged 5-17 years in good health. Sequenced input: blood. The V call is TRBV28, the J call TRBJ2-5; tentatively, D is TRBD2 (6 bases). The CDR3 loop is CASSLGGKSRETQYF. DNA of the CDR3: TGTGCCAGCAGTTTAGGCGGGAAGTCTCGAGAGACCCAGTACTTC.